This TCR beta chain derives from a study of CXCR3-negative and CXCR3-positive naive CD8 T cells. For this clonotype: Its cognate antigen is unknown.

Germline V CDR1 and CDR2: MDHEN, SYDVKM. This CDR3 is 14 amino acids long. Whole-study results and caveats: Greater hydrophobicity was found in TRB CDR3s of CXCR3-positive naive cells than of CXCR3-negative naive cells. TRBV-TRBJ usage matched between naive CXCR3-negative and CXCR3-positive cells but not between memory cells.

The method, 5' RACE with UMI labels, was used to prepare the TRB cDNA libraries. TCRdb derives one entry per CDR3 protein from the 5' RACE reads, leaving out DNA. This table lists tens of thousands of distinct CDR3 sequences. A CD45RO-CCR7+CD27+CD95- phenotype identified naive CD8+ T cells. The chain recombines TRBV28 with TRBJ2-7; TCRdb selects TRBD2, and the lack of DNA leaves this call unchecked. The clonotype comes from a human donor in good health. Some clones in this sample may be carry-over from other donors' samples. Sequenced: naive CXCR3+ CD8+ T cells from blood. As for subset: CD45RO-CCR7+CD27+CD95- naive CD8+ T cells expressing CXCR3 (TNR3+). The CDR3 reads CATARFSGRNEQYF.